Following are 17 T cell receptor beta chains from one sample sequenced in a study of early T cells in non-severe SARS-CoV-2 infection. TCRdb recomputed calls from the 5' RACE reads with MiXCR, one row per CDR3 protein. The sample records 87,000 or so distinct CDR3 sequences, 9% to 15% being singletons. The sample comprised whole blood. These TCRs come from an adult who was a healthcare worker with PCR-confirmed SARS-CoV-2 infection or an uninfected control (not recorded which).

This clonotype has more than one count but fewer than ten. V is TRBV18 and J is TRBJ2-2; unclear D gene. V was clipped by 5 bases and J by 7 bases, with 8 bases between them. Germline assignment: CDR1 KGHSH and CDR2 LQKENI. The CDR3 sequence is 12 residues long. The CDR3 loop reads CASSTGLGELFF. DNA for the CDR3: TGTGCCAGCTCAACTGGTCTCGGGGAGCTGTTTTTT.

This chain uses TRBV27 with TRBJ1-2; TRBD1 aligns across 8 bases. Germline V CDR1 and CDR2: MNHEY, SMNVEV (reference sequence). Germline trimming cut 4 bases from V and 4 bases from J; bases unmatched to any gene: 11. CDR3 size: 16 residues. CDR3: CASSWNRGTRPYGYTF. CDR3 sequence (DNA): TGTGCCAGCAGTTGGAACAGGGGGACGCGCCCCTATGGCTACACCTTC.

This clonotype was seen ten or more times. In DNA form, the CDR3 reads TGTGCCAGCAGACTAGCGGCCCTGACAGATACGCAGTATTTT. It yields the protein CASRLAALTDTQYF. The chain carries TRBV2 and TRBJ2-3; 8 bases are a match to TRBD2. The CDR3 loop spans 14 amino acids. V shed 6 bases, J shed 3 bases, and the junction held 5 bases outside the gene matches. The V gene's germline CDR1 is SNHLY and CDR2 FYNNEI.

This clonotype was seen only a few times. V gene TRBV9 combines with J gene TRBJ2-5; D gene unclear. From germline, CDR1 is SGDLS and CDR2 YYNGEE. The CDR3 runs to 13 residues. V lost 0 bases to trimming and J lost 5 bases, with 8 bases between them. The chain's CDR3 is CASSVATAETQYF. In DNA form, the CDR3 reads TGTGCCAGCAGCGTAGCTACAGCGGAGACCCAGTACTTC.

With regard to this clonotype: Its ends do not fully match the called genes, so a read error is possible. V gene TRBV28 combines with J gene TRBJ2-1, with TRBD2 matching over 14 bases. Looked up from germline, CDR1 is MDHEN and CDR2 is SYDVKM. The CDR3 has 18 residues. The CDR3 loop reads CASSLSVTAGLAGVRASF. DNA for the CDR3: TGTGCCAGCAGTTTATCAGTAACCGCGGGACTAGCGGGAGTAAGGGCCTCGTTC.

The chain recombines TRBV6-2 or TRBV6-3 with TRBJ2-7; D might be TRBD1 or TRBD2, each matching 6 bases. The ends were cut back, 10 bases at V and 6 bases at J, with 19 bases in the middle. In germline, CDR1 is MNHEY, CDR2 SVGEGT. The CDR3 spans 13 residues. The CDR3: CATTDRLDGEQYF. In DNA, the CDR3 is TGTGCCACTACGGACAGACTAGACGGCGAGCAGTACTTC.

The sample holds a few counts of this clonotype. The V gene is TRBV21-1, the J gene TRBJ2-7; the table calls TRBD2, which could not be checked here. TRBV21-1 corresponds to a pseudogene. The CDR3 has 14 amino acids. CDR3 loop: CASSKEEGPTGLYF. Here the CDR3 DNA reads TGTGCCAGCAGCAAAGAGGAGGGTCCGACTGGGCTGTACTTC.

This clonotype has only a few counts. This chain links TRBV7-8 with TRBJ2-5, with D perhaps matching TRBD2 (6 bases). The CDR3 runs to 15 residues. V lost 3 bases to trimming and J lost 1 base, with 12 bases between them. The V gene's germline CDR1 is SGHVS and CDR2 FQNEAQ. The CDR3 region has the DNA TGTGCCAGCAGCTTTTGGGCGGGGCCCCAAGAGACCCAGTACTTC. Its translation is CASSFWAGPQETQYF. Variable domain in full (rest from reference TRBV7-8 and TRBJ2-5): GAGVSQSPRYKVAKRGQDVALRCDPISGHVSLFWYQQALGQGPEFLTYFQNEAQLDKSGLPSDRFFAERPEGSVSTLKIQRTQQEDSAVYLCASSFWAGPQETQYFGPGTRLLVL.

The genes are TRBV19 and TRBJ2-7, with 13 bases matching TRBD2. The CDR3 runs to 14 residues. The germline CDR1 and CDR2 sequences are LNHDA and SQIVND (reference sequence). Losses at the gene ends were 4 bases for V and 4 bases for J; bases not matched to a gene: 1. CDR3 residues: CASSTGLAGYEQYF. DNA of the CDR3: TGTGCCAGTAGTACGGGACTAGCGGGATACGAGCAGTACTTC.

The DNA for the CDR3 is TGTGCCAGCAGCCCCCTTTTGAATGAGCAGTTCTTC. Its protein is CASSPLLNEQFF. The chain has TRBV6-1 and TRBJ2-1; the D is unclear. This CDR3 comprises 12 residues. V was clipped by 6 bases and J by 7 bases, with 10 bases between them. Germline lookup yields CDR1 MNHNS and CDR2 SASEGT.

This clonotype was detected a few times. This chain links TRBV2 with TRBJ2-1, with TRBD2 matching over 11 bases. V trimming: 6 bases; J trimming: 4 bases; junction bases outside the gene matches: 5. Germline V gives CDR1 SNHLY, CDR2 FYNNEI. The CDR3 sequence is 15 residues long. CDR3: CASSPTSGRYNEQFF. The CDR3 coding sequence is TGTGCCAGCAGCCCTACTAGCGGGAGATACAATGAGCAGTTCTTC.

This clonotype was observed at least ten times. J is TRBJ1-1 and V is TRBV7-9; 9 bases are shared with TRBD1. Germline CDR1 reads SEHNR; CDR2 reads FQNEAQ (reference sequence). V lost 5 bases and J lost 9; bases outside the gene matches: 1. The CDR3 runs 11 residues. The CDR3 nucleotides are TGTGCCAGCAGCACAGGGGGCCAAGCTTTCTTT. Protein product: CASSTGGQAFF.

J is TRBJ2-3 and V is TRBV25-1; 11 nucleotides agree with TRBD2. V dropped 6 bases and J dropped 6; count of bases not matched to a gene: 5. The CDR3 extends over 14 amino acids. The germline V gene encodes CDR1 MGHDK and CDR2 SYGVNS. The CDR3 bases are TGTGCCAGCAGGGGACTAGCGGAGCGTGATACGCAGTATTTT. It specifies CASRGLAERDTQYF.

J is TRBJ2-1 and V is TRBV19; 12 positions agree with TRBD2. V lost 0 bases, J lost 9 bases, and 3 bases stayed unmatched. CDR1 and CDR2 from the germline V gene are LNHDA and SQIVND (reference sequence). This CDR3 has 15 amino acids. The CDR3: CASSIEASGRAEQFF. The CDR3 bases are TGTGCCAGTAGTATAGAGGCTAGCGGGAGGGCTGAGCAGTTCTTC.

This clonotype has a handful of counts. The rearrangement joins TRBV20-1 to TRBJ2-7; D remains unclear. From germline, CDR1 is DFQATT and CDR2 SNEGSKA (reference sequence). The CDR3 extends over 14 amino acids. Between the trimmed V and J ends, which lost 1 base and 0 bases, there was a span of 10 bases. CDR3 in DNA: TGCAGTGCTAGAGTCGGCGGTTCCTCCTACGAGCAGTACTTC. Translating gives CSARVGGSSYEQYF.

Relative to its sample, this clonotype is large. As DNA, the CDR3 is TGTGCCAGCAGCCCAGGACTAGCCGACAATGAGCAGTTCTTC. Protein product: CASSPGLADNEQFF. The chain uses TRBV3-2 and TRBJ2-1; the DNA was not used to check the table's D call, TRBD2. TRBV3-2 is deemed a pseudogene. The CDR3 runs 14 residues.

The chain employs TRBV3-1 and TRBJ1-2; unclear D gene. This CDR3 comprises 15 residues. Germline CDR1 reads LGHDT; CDR2 reads YNNKEL (reference sequence). Trimming left V 4 bases short and J 4 bases short, with 16 bases between. DNA of the CDR3: TGTGCCAGCAGCCCCCTAGGAGTCCCCGTCTATGGCTACACCTTC. Its protein is CASSPLGVPVYGYTF.